These 18 T cell receptor beta chains came from one sample sequenced in a study of blood T cell repertoires in COVID-19. This table comes from immunoSEQ multiplex PCR, and its TCRdb copy is limited to in-frame clones, with some not included. Here the sample spans roughly 300,000 clones, about 86% being singletons. Sequencing used peripheral blood. The receptors derive from a woman in her forties or fifties with acute or convalescent COVID-19.

V and J are TRBV5-1 and TRBJ1-3, with 7 positions matching TRBD1. The V gene's germline CDR1 is SGHRS and CDR2 YFSETQ. Trimming removed 4 bases from V and 4 bases from J; junction bases left unmatched: 11. There are 16 residues in the CDR3. The CDR3 coding sequence is TGCGCCAGCAGCCCGCCGGGACAGCTCGGAGGAAACACCATATATTTT. Its protein is CASSPPGQLGGNTIYF.

The gene calls are TRBV5-1 and TRBJ1-1, with 7 bases that match TRBD1. Losses at the gene ends were 3 bases for V and 3 bases for J; bases not matched to a gene: 5. Germline V gives CDR1 SGHRS, CDR2 YFSETQ. The CDR3 totals 14 residues. This CDR3 is CASSSGQPHTEAFF. The CDR3 nucleotides read TGCGCCAGCAGCTCGGGACAGCCTCACACTGAAGCTTTCTTT.

The chain recombines TRBV7-9 with TRBJ1-2; weak D call: TRBD1 (5 bases). The CDR3 spans 13 residues. V was shortened by 5 bases and J by 3 bases, with 10 bases between the two germline ends. The V gene's germline CDR1 is SEHNR and CDR2 FQNEAQ (reference sequence). Here the CDR3 DNA reads TGTGCCAGCAGCCGGGGGGGTGACTATGGCTACACCTTC. This encodes CASSRGGDYGYTF. The full variable domain, its missing parts supplied by reference TRBV7-9 and TRBJ1-2, is DTGVSQNPRHKITKRGQNVTFRCDPISEHNRLYWYRQTLGQGPEFLTYFQNEAQLEKSRLLSDRFSAERPKGSFSTLEIQRTEQGDSAMYLCASSRGGDYGYTFGSGTRLTVV.

The chain recombines TRBV9 with TRBJ1-5; D not certain. The CDR3 runs 14 residues. Germline V lookup: CDR1 SGDLS, CDR2 YYNGEE. V was clipped by 0 bases and J by 8 bases, with 12 bases between them. This CDR3 reads CASSVGEVKKPQHF. CDR3 coding DNA: TGTGCCAGCAGCGTAGGAGAGGTTAAGAAGCCCCAGCATTTT.

Only one count was recorded for this clone. This sequence joins TRBV5-1 and TRBJ1-5, with a possible D match to TRBD1 (6 bases). This CDR3 comprises 15 residues. V dropped 2 bases and J dropped 3 bases, with 12 bases sitting between them. Germline assignment: CDR1 SGHRS and CDR2 YFSETQ. CDR3 bases: TGCGCCAGCAGCTTTACGGGACAAGACAATCAGCCCCAGCATTTT. It encodes CASSFTGQDNQPQHF.

The chain combines TRBV2 with TRBJ2-3; 8 bases agree with TRBD2. Germline V gene data show CDR1 as SNHLY and CDR2 as FYNNEI. This CDR3 spans 13 amino acids. V lost 9 bases and J lost 6; bases outside the gene matches: 8. The DNA for the CDR3 is TGTGCCAGTCAGGAGGCTAGCGGGGATACGCAGTATTTT. Its protein is CASQEASGDTQYF. Full variable domain (rest looked up from reference TRBV2 and TRBJ2-3): EPEVTQTPSHQVTQMGQEVILRCVPISNHLYFYWYRQILGQKVEFLVSFYNNEISEKSEIFDDQFSVERPDGSNFTLKIRSTKLEDSAMYFCASQEASGDTQYFGPGTRLTVL.

V gene TRBV25-1 combines with J gene TRBJ2-7, with 7 bases matching TRBD1. CDR1 MGHDK and CDR2 SYGVNS come from the germline V gene. This CDR3 has 14 residues. The V segment lost 4 bases and the J segment 3 bases; nucleotides outside the gene matches: 6. DNA of the CDR3: TGTGCCAGCAGTGCACCTGGGACAGTCTACGAGCAGTACTTC. It translates to CASSAPGTVYEQYF.

In its sample, this clone was seen once. V usage is TRBV6-1 and J usage is TRBJ1-2, with D hard to call. With 3 bases removed from V and 4 bases from J, the gap between germline ends came to 3 bases. Germline loops: CDR1 MNHNS, CDR2 SASEGT. This CDR3 is built from 11 residues. The CDR3 protein is CASSDIYGYTF. CDR3 DNA sequence: TGTGCCAGCAGTGACATCTATGGCTACACCTTC.

V usage is TRBV6-6 and J usage is TRBJ2-5; TRBD1 agrees at 9 bases. The germline gives CDR1 MNHNY, CDR2 SVGAGI (reference sequence). The CDR3 sequence is 15 residues long. V gave up 6 bases and J gave up 2 bases; unmatched junction bases: 7. CDR3 in DNA: TGTGCCAGCAGGCCACAGGGGGCGCAGCAAGAGACCCAGTACTTC. Protein product: CASRPQGAQQETQYF.

V usage is TRBV9 and J usage is TRBJ1-3; D uncertain. The CDR3 is 15 residues long. Between the trimmed V and J ends, which lost 6 bases and 2 bases, there was a span of 15 bases. CDR1 SGDLS and CDR2 YYNGEE come from the germline V gene. The CDR3 DNA reads TGTGCCAGCACCCGTAGAGAGGTCACTGGAAACACCATATATTTT. It translates to CASTRREVTGNTIYF.

This chain uses TRBV27 with TRBJ2-2; D perhaps matches TRBD1 (6 bases). V was clipped by 5 bases and J by 9 bases, with 13 bases between them. The germline V gene encodes CDR1 MNHEY and CDR2 SMNVEV (reference sequence). This CDR3 spans 13 amino acids. CDR3 sequence: CASSIQGIRELFF. Written as DNA, the CDR3 is TGTGCCAGCAGTATTCAGGGGATCCGGGAGCTGTTTTTT.

This clone was observed once. The rearrangement links TRBV20-1 to TRBJ1-4; possibly TRBD1 for D (6 bases). Germline V CDR1 and CDR2: DFQATT, SNEGSKA (reference sequence). Trimming pared 3 bases from V and 9 bases from J, leaving 14 bases between. The CDR3 has 13 amino acids. The CDR3 DNA sequence: TGCAGTGCTAGTAACAGGGAGGGGAAAAAACTGTTTTTT. Translated, it gives CSASNREGKKLFF.

The rearrangement links TRBV19 to TRBJ1-2; TRBD1 is a possible D gene (5 bases). Germline lookup yields CDR1 LNHDA and CDR2 SQIVND (reference sequence). The CDR3 totals 14 residues. V lost 3 bases, J lost 4 bases, and 12 bases lay in between. The DNA of the CDR3 is TGTGCCAGTAGTATCCCAGGGAAGGGCTATGGCTACACCTTC. Translating it yields CASSIPGKGYGYTF.

V gene TRBV11-2 combines with J gene TRBJ1-1; 8 nucleotides align to TRBD1. Per germline, CDR1 SGHAT and CDR2 FQNNGV. J was trimmed by 5 bases and V by 1 base; bases with no gene match: 6. This CDR3 spans 15 amino acids. The CDR3 DNA sequence: TGTGCCAGCAGCTTAGGAGGCGGGACAGGAACTGAAGCTTTCTTT. Translated, it gives CASSLGGGTGTEAFF.

This clone was observed a few times. The chain has TRBV5-8 and TRBJ2-7; the match to TRBD2 covers 13 bases. Losses at the gene ends were 7 bases for V and 3 bases for J; bases not matched to a gene: 16. In germline, CDR1 is SGHTS, CDR2 YDEGEE. The CDR3 spans 18 residues. The CDR3 loop is CASPQGLAGERKDYEQYF. The CDR3 region has the DNA TGTGCCAGCCCTCAAGGACTAGCGGGAGAGAGGAAAGACTACGAGCAGTACTTC.

V gene TRBV16 combines with J gene TRBJ2-7; 10 positions match TRBD1. The CDR3 consists of 15 residues. With 6 bases clipped from V and 0 bases from J, the junction kept 5 bases outside the gene matches. In germline, CDR1 is KGHSY, CDR2 FQNENV. CDR3 in DNA: TGTGCCAGCAGTTCGACAGGGGGCAGCTCCTACGAGCAGTACTTC. Protein: CASSSTGGSSYEQYF. The entire variable domain, with the rest obtained from reference TRBV16 and TRBJ2-7, is as follows: GEEVAQTPKHLVRGEGQKAKLYCAPIKGHSYVFWYQQVLKNEFKFLISFQNENVFDETGMPKERFSAKCLPNSPCSLEIQATKLEDSAVYFCASSSTGGSSYEQYFGPGTRLTVT.

The chain carries TRBV12-5 and TRBJ2-1; the match to TRBD1 covers 10 bases. CDR3 length equals 15 residues. Germline V gene sequence: CDR1 LGHNT, CDR2 FRNRAP. The ends lost 5 bases at V and 2 bases at J; junction bases unmatched: 3. CDR3 sequence reads: CASGPGQGAYNEQFF. As DNA, the CDR3 is TGTGCTAGTGGTCCTGGACAGGGGGCCTACAATGAGCAGTTCTTC.

The rearrangement links TRBV12-5 to TRBJ2-5, with D perhaps matching TRBD1 (6 bases). The CDR3 consists of 15 residues. Germline V lookup: CDR1 LGHNT, CDR2 FRNRAP. V dropped 0 bases and J dropped 5 bases, with 13 bases sitting between them. The CDR3 DNA reads TGTGCTAGTGGTTTGGTAATAGCAGGGGCCGAGACCCAGTACTTC. Translated, it gives CASGLVIAGAETQYF.